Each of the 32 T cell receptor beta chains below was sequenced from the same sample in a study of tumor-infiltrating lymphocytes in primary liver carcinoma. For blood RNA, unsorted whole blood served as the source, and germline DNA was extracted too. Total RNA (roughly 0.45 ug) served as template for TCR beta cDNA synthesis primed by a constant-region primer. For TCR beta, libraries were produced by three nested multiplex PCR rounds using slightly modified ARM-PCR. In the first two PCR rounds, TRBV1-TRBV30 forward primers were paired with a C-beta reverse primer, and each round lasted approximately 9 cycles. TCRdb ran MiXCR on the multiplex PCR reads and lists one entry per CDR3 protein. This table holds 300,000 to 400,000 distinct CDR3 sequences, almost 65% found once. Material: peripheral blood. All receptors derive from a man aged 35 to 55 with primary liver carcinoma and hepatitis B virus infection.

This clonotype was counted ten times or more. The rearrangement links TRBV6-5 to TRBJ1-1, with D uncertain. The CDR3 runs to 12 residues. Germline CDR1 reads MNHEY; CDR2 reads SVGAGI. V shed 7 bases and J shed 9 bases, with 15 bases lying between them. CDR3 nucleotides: TGTGCCAGCAATCCTCTGCGGGGAAAAGCTTTCTTT. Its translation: CASNPLRGKAFF.

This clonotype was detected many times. CDR3 residues: CASSPDRESYTQYF. CDR3 sequence (DNA): TGTGCCAGCAGTCCTGACCGGGAATCGTATACGCAGTATTTT. The chain recombines TRBV6-5 with TRBJ2-3, with D perhaps TRBD2 (5 bases). Germline lookup yields CDR1 MNHEY and CDR2 SVGAGI. The CDR3 is made up of 14 amino acids. The V and J ends lost 5 bases and 7 bases respectively, with 16 bases between them.

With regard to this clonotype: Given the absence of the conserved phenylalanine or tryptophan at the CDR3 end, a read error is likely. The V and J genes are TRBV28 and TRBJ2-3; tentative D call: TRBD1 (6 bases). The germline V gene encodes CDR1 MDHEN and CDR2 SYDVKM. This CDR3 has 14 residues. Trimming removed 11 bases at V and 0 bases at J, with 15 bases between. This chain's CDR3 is CASRDISSTDTQYS. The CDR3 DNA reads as TGTGCCTCCCGGGACATCTCTAGCACAGATACGCAGTATTCT.

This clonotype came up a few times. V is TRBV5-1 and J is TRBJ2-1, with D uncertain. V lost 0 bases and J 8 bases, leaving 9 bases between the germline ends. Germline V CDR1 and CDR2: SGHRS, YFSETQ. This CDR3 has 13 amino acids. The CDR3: CASSLAPRDEQFF. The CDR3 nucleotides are TGCGCCAGCAGCTTGGCGCCCCGCGATGAGCAGTTCTTC. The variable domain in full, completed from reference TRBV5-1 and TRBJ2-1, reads KAGVTQTPRYLIKTRGQQVTLSCSPISGHRSVSWYQQTPGQGLQFLFEYFSETQRNKGNFPGRFSGRQFSNSRSEMNVSTLELGDSALYLCASSLAPRDEQFFGPGTRLTVL.

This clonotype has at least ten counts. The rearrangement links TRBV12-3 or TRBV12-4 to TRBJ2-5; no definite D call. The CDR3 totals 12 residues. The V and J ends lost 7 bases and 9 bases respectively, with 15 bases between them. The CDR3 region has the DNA TGTGCCAGCAACACCCACGGTGGGGCCCAGTACTTC. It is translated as CASNTHGGAQYF.

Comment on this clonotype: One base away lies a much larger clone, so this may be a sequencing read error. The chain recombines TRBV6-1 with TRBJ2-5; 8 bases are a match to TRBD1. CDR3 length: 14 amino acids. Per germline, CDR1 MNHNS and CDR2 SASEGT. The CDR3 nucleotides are TGTGCCAGCAGTCCTAGACAGGGGATGGAGAACCAGTACTTC. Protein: CASSPRQGMENQYF.

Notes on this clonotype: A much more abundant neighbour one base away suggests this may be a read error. Here the CDR3 DNA reads TGTGCCAGCAGTTTCCTACTTAGCGGGACCCACGCAGATACGCAGTATTTT. As protein: CASSFLLSGTHADTQYF. The rearrangement links TRBV28 to TRBJ2-3, with TRBD2 matching 8 bases. Trimming at V came to 3 bases and at J to 4 bases, leaving 12 bases not matched to a gene. Per germline, CDR1 MDHEN and CDR2 SYDVKM. The CDR3 consists of 17 residues.

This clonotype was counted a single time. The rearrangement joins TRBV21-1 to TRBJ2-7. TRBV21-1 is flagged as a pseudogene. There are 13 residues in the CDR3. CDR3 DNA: TGTGCCAGCAGCAAAGTTCGGCGGTACGAGCAGTACTTC. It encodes CASSKVRRYEQYF.

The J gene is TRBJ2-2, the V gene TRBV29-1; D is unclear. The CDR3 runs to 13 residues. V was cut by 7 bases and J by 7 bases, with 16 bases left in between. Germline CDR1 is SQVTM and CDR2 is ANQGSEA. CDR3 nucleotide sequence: TGCAGCGGTCGACATGGAGACATCGGGGAGCTGTTTTTT. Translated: CSGRHGDIGELFF.

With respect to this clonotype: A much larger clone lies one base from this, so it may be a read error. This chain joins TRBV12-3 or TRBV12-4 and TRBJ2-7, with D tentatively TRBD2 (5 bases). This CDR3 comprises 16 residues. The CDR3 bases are TGTGCCAGCAGTTTATTGGGTATGGAGGCTCTCTACGAGCATTACTTC. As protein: CASSLLGMEALYEHYF.

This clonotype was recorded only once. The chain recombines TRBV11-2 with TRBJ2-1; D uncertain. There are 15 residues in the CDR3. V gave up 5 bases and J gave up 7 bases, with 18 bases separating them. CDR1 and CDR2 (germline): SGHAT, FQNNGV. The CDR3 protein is CASSPGATWSNEQFF. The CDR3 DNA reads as TGTGCCAGCAGCCCGGGTGCAACATGGTCGAATGAGCAGTTCTTC.

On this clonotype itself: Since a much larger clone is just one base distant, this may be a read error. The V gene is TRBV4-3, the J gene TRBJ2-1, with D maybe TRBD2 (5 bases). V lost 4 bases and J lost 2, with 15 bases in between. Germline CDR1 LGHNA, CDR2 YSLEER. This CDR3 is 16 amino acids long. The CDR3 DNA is TGCGCCAGCAGCCTAGTTTCTAGCCCGACCTACAATGAGCAGTTCTTC. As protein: CASSLVSSPTYNEQFF.

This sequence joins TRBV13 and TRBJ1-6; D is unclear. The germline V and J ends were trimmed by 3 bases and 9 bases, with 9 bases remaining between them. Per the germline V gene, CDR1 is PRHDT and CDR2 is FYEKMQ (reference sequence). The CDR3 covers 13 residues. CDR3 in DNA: TGTGCCAGCAGCTTGAAGGAAGTTTCACCCCTCCACTTT. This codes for CASSLKEVSPLHF.

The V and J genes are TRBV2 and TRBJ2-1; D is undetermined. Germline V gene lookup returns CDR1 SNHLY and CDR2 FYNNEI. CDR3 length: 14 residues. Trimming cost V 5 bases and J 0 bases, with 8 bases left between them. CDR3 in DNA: TGTGCCAGCAGTAGCCACCCCTCCTACAATGAGCAGTTCTTC. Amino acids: CASSSHPSYNEQFF.

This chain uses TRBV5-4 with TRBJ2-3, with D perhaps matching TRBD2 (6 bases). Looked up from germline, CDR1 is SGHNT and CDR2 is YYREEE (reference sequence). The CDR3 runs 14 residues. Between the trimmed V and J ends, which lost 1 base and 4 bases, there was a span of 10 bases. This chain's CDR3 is CASSLQERADTQYF. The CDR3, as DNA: TGTGCCAGCAGCTTGCAGGAGCGGGCAGATACGCAGTATTTT.

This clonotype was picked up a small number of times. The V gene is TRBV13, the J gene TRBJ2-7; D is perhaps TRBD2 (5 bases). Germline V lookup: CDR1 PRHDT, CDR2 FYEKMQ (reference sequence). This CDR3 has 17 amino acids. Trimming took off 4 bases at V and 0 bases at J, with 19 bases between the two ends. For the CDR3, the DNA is TGTGCCAGCAGCTCTACCTCGAGGGCGGCCAGCTCCTACGAGCAGTACTTC. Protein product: CASSSTSRAASSYEQYF. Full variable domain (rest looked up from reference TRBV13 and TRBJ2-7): AAGVIQSPRHLIKEKRETATLKCYPIPRHDTVYWYQQGPGQDPQFLISFYEKMQSDKGSIPDRFSAQQFSDYHSELNMSSLELGDSALYFCASSSTSRAASSYEQYFGPGTRLTVT.

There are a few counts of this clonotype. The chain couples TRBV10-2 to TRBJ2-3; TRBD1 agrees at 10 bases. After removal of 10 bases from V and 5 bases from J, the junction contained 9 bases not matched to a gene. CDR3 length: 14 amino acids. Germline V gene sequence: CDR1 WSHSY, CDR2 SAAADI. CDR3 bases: TGCGCCACCGAAAGAGGACAGGGGGGAGATACGCAGTATTTT. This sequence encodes CATERGQGGDTQYF.

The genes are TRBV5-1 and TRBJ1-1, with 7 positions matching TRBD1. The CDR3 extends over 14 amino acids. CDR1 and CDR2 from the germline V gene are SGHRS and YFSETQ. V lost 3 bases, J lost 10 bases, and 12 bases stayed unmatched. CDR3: CASSSPVTGMRAFF. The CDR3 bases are TGCGCCAGCAGCTCTCCCGTGACAGGGATGAGAGCTTTCTTT.

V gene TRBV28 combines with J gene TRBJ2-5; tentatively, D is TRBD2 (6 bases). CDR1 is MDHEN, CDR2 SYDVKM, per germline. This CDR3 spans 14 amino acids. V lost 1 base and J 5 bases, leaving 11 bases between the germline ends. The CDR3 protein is CASSLSGGSETQYF. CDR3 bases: TGTGCCAGCAGTTTATCCGGGGGAAGCGAGACCCAGTACTTC.

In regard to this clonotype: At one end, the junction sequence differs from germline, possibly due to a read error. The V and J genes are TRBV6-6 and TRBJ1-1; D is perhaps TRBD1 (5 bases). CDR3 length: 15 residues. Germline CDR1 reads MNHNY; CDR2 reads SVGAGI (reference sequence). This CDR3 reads CVSSYEGTLNTEAFF. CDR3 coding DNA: TGTGTCAGCAGTTACGAAGGGACCCTGAACACTGAAGCTTTTTTT.

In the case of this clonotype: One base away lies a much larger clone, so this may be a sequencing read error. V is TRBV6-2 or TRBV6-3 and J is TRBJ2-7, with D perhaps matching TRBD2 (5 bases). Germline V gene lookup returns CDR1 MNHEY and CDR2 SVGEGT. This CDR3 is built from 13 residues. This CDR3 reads CVSRSSAGYEQYF. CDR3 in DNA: TGTGTCAGCAGGTCCTCGGCGGGCTACGAGCAGTACTTC.

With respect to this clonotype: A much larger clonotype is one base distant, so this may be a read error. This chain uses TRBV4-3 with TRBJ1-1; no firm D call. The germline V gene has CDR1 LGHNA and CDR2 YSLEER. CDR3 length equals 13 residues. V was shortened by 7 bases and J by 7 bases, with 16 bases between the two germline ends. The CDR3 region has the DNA TGCGCCAGCAACCAGGCGATAAGCCTTGAAGCTTTCTTT. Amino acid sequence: CASNQAISLEAFF.

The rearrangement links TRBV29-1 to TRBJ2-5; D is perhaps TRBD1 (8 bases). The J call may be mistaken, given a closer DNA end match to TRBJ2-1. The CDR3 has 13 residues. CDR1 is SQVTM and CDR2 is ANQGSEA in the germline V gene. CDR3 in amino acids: CSVGPTGGETQFF. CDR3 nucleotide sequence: TGCAGCGTTGGACCAACAGGGGGGGAGACCCAGTTCTTC.

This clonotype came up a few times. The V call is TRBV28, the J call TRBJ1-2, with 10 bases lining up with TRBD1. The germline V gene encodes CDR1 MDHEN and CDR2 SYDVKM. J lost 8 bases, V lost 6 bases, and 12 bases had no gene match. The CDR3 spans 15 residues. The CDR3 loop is CASSPTWTGGRGYTF. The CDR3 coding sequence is TGTGCCAGCAGCCCAACGTGGACAGGGGGAAGGGGCTACACCTTC.

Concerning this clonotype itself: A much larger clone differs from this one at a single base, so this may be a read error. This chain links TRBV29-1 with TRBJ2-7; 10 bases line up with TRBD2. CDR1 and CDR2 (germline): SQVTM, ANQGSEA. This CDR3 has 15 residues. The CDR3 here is CSVESQREGSYVQYF. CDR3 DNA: TGCAGCGTTGAATCCCAGCGGGAGGGTTCCTACGTGCAGTACTTC.

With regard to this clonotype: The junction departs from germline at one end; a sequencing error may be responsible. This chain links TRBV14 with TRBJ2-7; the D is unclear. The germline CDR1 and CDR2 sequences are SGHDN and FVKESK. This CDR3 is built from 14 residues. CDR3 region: CASSRDRVGYEQYF. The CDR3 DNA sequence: TGTGCCAGTAGCCGAGACCGGGTTGGGTACGAGCAGTACTTC.

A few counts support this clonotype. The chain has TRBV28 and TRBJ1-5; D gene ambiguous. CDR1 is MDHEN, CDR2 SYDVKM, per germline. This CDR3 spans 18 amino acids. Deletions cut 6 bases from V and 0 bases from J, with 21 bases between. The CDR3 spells CASSSRSSELYSNQPQHF. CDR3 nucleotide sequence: TGTGCCAGCAGCAGCAGATCTTCGGAGCTATATAGCAATCAGCCCCAGCATTTT.

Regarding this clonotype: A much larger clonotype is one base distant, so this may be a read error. The CDR3 DNA is TGCGTCAGCAGCTTGGGTAGCTCCTACGAGCAGTACTTC. This translates into CVSSLGSSYEQYF. This chain joins TRBV5-1 and TRBJ2-7; D is uncertain. The CDR3 is 13 amino acids. CDR1 is SGHRS, CDR2 YFSETQ, per germline.

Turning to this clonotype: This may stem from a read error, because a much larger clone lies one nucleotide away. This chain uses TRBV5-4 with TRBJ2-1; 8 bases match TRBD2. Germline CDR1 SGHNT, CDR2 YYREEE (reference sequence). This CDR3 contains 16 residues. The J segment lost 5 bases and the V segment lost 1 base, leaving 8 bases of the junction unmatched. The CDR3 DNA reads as TGTGCCAGCAGCTTGCCTCATAGCGGGAACAACAATGAGCAGTTCTTC. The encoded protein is CASSLPHSGNNNEQFF.

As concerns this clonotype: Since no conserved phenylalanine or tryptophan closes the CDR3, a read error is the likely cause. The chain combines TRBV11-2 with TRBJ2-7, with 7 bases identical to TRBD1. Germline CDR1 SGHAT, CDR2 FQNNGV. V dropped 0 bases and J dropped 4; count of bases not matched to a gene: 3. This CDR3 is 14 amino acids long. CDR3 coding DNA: TGTGCCAGCAGCTTAGATACAGGGGTGTACGAGCAGTACCTC. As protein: CASSLDTGVYEQYL.

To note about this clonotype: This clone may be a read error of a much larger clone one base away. CDR3 protein: CASRVQDYEQYF. CDR3 DNA sequence: TGTGCCAGCAGAGTACAGGACTACGAGCAGTACTTC. V usage is TRBV28 and J usage is TRBJ2-7; possibly TRBD1 for D (5 bases). From germline, CDR1 is MDHEN and CDR2 SYDVKM. CDR3 size: 12 residues. Trimming shortened V by 6 bases and J by 3 bases, and 9 bases separated the two germline ends.

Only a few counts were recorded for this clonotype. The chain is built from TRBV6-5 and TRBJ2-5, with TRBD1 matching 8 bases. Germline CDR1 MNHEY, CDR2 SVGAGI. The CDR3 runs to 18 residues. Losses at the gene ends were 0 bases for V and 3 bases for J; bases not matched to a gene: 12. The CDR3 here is CASSYSTPDRGFEETQYF. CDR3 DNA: TGTGCCAGCAGTTACTCGACCCCTGACAGGGGTTTCGAAGAGACCCAGTACTTC.